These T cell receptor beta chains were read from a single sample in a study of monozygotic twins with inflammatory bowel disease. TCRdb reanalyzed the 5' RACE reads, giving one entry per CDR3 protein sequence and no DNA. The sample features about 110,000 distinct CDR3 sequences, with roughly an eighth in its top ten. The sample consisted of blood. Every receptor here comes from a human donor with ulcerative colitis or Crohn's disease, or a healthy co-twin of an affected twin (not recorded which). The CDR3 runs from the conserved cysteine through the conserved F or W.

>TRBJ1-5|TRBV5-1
CASSLTGANQPQHF
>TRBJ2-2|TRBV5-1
CASSLAGRNTGELFF
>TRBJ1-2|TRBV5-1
CASSSTGSDGYTF
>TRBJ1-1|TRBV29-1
CSVKWTGLEAFF
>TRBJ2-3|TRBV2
CARSGTVSTDTQYF
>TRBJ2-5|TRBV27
CASSSRDPTLETQYF
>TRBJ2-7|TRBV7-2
CASSRGGISYEQYF
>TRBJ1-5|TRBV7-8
CASSIHGEGYNQPQHF
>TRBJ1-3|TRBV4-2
CASSQPTGRNTIYF
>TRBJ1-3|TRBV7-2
CASSFGESGNTIYF
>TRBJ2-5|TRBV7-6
CASSAHTGLGETQYF
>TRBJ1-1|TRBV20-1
CSATLDTEAFF
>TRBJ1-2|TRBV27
CASSDHGTGPRGYGYTF
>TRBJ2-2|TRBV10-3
CASEGANTGELFF
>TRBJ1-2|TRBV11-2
CASSTGLPLGYTF
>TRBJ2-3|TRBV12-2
CASRFPGRGRTDTQYF
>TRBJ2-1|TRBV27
CASSFALVYNEQFF
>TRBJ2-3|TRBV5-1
CASSFDPADTQYF
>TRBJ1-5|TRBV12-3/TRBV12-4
CASSFQAVSIRNQPQHF
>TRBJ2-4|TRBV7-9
CASSFPGTTQNIQYF
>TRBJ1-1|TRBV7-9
CASSFIHTGKTEAFF
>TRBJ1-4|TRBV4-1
CASSQTGRLNEKLFF
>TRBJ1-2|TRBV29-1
CSFLGQNYGYTF
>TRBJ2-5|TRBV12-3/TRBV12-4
CASTTPSVGGSETQYF